This T cell receptor (beta chain) is from a study of T cell responses to AZD1222 COVID-19 vaccine. Data came from immunoSEQ multiplex PCR; TCRdb stores just in-frame clones and leaves some out. The table shows about 130,000 clones, with over 90% occurring only once. The germline CDR1 and CDR2 sequences are SGHNT and YYREEE (reference sequence). The CDR3 length is 17 residues. The ends were cut back, 1 base at V and 0 bases at J, with 14 bases in the middle. Study-level findings and limits: Donors, mostly white British, included more females; clonal diversity was possibly underestimated. Repertoire samples came only from after the peak T cell response. Once two AZD1222 doses were given, Spike-specific TCR breadth and depth went up. Reportedly, nearly half the spike-specific TCRs target unmutated variant regions.

Comments on this clone: The target antigen is unknown.

The chain carries TRBV5-4 and TRBJ2-4, with a weak D call TRBD2 (6 bases). Here the sequenced sample was peripheral blood, taken on day 0 of AZD1222 vaccination. This receptor was taken from an adult in good health. The CDR3 is CASSLSGLGLAKNIQYF. CDR3 coding DNA: TGTGCCAGCAGCTTGTCGGGACTTGGTTTAGCCAAAAACATTCAGTACTTC.